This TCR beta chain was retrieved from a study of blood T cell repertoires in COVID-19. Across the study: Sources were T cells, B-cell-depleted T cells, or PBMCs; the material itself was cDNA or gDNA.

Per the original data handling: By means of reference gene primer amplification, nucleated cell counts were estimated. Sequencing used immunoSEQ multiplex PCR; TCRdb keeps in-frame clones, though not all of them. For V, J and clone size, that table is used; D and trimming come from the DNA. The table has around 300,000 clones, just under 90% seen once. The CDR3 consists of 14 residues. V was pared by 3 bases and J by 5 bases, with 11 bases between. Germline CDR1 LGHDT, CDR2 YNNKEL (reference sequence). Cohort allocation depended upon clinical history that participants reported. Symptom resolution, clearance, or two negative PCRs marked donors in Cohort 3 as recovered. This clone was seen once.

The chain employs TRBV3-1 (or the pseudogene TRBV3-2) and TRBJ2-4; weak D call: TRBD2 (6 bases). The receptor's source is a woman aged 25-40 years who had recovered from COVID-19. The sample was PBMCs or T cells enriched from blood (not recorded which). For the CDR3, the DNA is TGTGCCAGCAGCCATGGGGACTTCCAAAACATTCAGTACTTC. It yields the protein CASSHGDFQNIQYF.